The T cell receptor (beta chain) described here comes from a study of cytomegalovirus exposure and HLA in healthy donors. Study observations and caveats: The study assumed roughly uniform donor sequencing depth for presence/absence analyses.

As to this clone: Antigen: not known.

In the PCR, 60 Vbeta and 13 Jbeta primers were used. The protocol was immunoSEQ multiplex PCR, while the TCRdb copy is restricted to in-frame clones and leaves out a portion. This sample has 160,000 or so clones, with under 90% found just once. The specimen sequenced was PBMCs. This TCR came from a man between 18 and 35 years old in good health and CMV-seronegative.

The CDR3 loop reads CASSSPSGGAPGELFF. Written as DNA, the CDR3 is TGCGCCAGCAGCTCCCCTAGCGGGGGGGCCCCGGGGGAGCTGTTTTTT. This chain links TRBV5-1 with TRBJ2-2; TRBD2 aligns across 12 bases. The germline V gene encodes CDR1 SGHRS and CDR2 YFSETQ. The CDR3 is 16 amino acids. With 3 bases clipped from V and 8 bases from J, the junction kept 8 bases outside the gene matches.